A selection of T cell receptor beta chains follows, all from one sample in a study of T cells in Graves' hyperthyroidism and ophthalmopathy. TCRdb called the multiplex PCR reads again in MiXCR, with one record for every CDR3 protein. The sample includes 540,000 or so distinct CDR3 sequences, approximately 15% of them seen just once. Sample: blood. The receptors shown here come from a woman aged 25 to 39 with Graves' hyperthyroidism. Both conserved end residues are part of each CDR3. The listing skips clone size in some rows; elsewhere it reads once, few, many or a size class.

TRBJ1-1	many	TRBV24-1	CAADQPNRDCFSFTEAFF
TRBJ1-2	.	TRBV7-9	CASDRDGYSNGYTF
TRBJ2-3	many	TRBV7-9	CASSQGVAPGPSDTQYF
TRBJ2-6	few	TRBV11-3	CAKPFRDGVLRGANVLTF
TRBJ2-7	many	TRBV5-1	CASTGTSSYEQYF
TRBJ2-7	few	TRBV29-1	CSVESGTSEFVQYF
TRBJ1-2	many	TRBV3-1	CASSQDIRAFYGYTF
TRBJ1-1	.	TRBV19	CASTTRGAGTNTEAFF
TRBJ2-7	many	TRBV20-1	CSARDYGTRREQYF
TRBJ2-7	few	TRBV14	CASSQGRGYEQYF
TRBJ2-7	many	TRBV30	CAWSADRGAYEQYF
TRBJ2-1	many	TRBV30	CAWSPMSVFEQFF
TRBJ2-3	few	TRBV7-9	CASSLSQPDTQYF
TRBJ2-7	many	TRBV7-2	CASSLVGRGQGSYEQYF
TRBJ2-2	.	TRBV9	CASSPLTSGTGELFF
TRBJ2-2	.	TRBV10-2	CASKGRDWTGELFF
TRBJ1-5	.	TRBV7-2	CASSLSYNQPQHF
TRBJ2-1	many	TRBV7-9	CASSLPRGDRNYNEQFF
TRBJ1-2	.	TRBV7-9	CASSLDMWDYGYTF
TRBJ2-7	many	TRBV3-1	CASSHEGGAYEQYF
TRBJ1-3	few	TRBV7-9	CASSPGRLRTGNTIYF
TRBJ1-3	.	TRBV7-9	CASSYDGVNSGNTIYF
TRBJ1-2	few	TRBV28	CASSVRVNYGYTF
TRBJ2-1	many	TRBV30	CAWSVAGEFYNEQFF
TRBJ2-5	.	TRBV15	CATSSRRETQYF
TRBJ2-3	many	TRBV29-1	CSVEYLAGVGTDTQYF
TRBJ1-2	few	TRBV6-1	CASSEQGRYYGYTF